Presented here are 8 T cell receptor beta chains from one specimen sequenced in a study of blood T cell repertoires in COVID-19. TCRdb's table, derived via immunoSEQ multiplex PCR, lists solely in-frame clones and lacks some. The sample has roughly 240,000 clones; approximately 88% are singletons. The sequenced sample was PBMCs or T cells enriched from blood (not recorded which). These receptors came from a woman aged 40 to 50 with acute COVID-19.

The J gene is TRBJ2-7, the V gene TRBV25-1; 8 nucleotides align to TRBD1. Germline V gene data show CDR1 as MGHDK and CDR2 as SYGVNS. With V trimmed by 5 bases and J by 3 bases, 9 bases remained unmatched. CDR3 length: 15 amino acids. The CDR3 sequence is CASSIAGTGGYEQYF. The CDR3 bases are TGTGCCAGCAGTATAGCCGGGACAGGAGGCTACGAGCAGTACTTC.

The gene calls are TRBV5-5 and TRBJ1-2; weak D call: TRBD1 (5 bases). This CDR3 is 13 amino acids long. V was pared by 4 bases and J by 4 bases, with 11 bases between. Germline V lookup: CDR1 SGHKS, CDR2 YYEKEE (reference sequence). CDR3 nucleotide sequence: TGTGCCAGCAGCCCCGACAGTATCTATGGCTACACCTTC. This encodes CASSPDSIYGYTF.

The V gene is TRBV7-9, the J gene TRBJ1-6; 10 bases match TRBD1. The germline V gene has CDR1 SEHNR and CDR2 FQNEAQ (reference sequence). V was pared by 4 bases and J by 8 bases, with 5 bases of the junction left unmatched. The CDR3 has 15 amino acids. CDR3 amino acids: CASSSTGGPYSPLHF. The DNA of the CDR3 is TGTGCCAGCAGCTCGACAGGGGGCCCCTATTCACCCCTCCACTTT.

This rearrangement joins TRBV11-2 to TRBJ2-2, with D maybe TRBD2 (6 bases). CDR1 and CDR2 from the germline V gene are SGHAT and FQNNGV. There are 17 residues in the CDR3. Trimming took off 5 bases at V and 3 bases at J, with 19 bases between the two ends. In DNA form, the CDR3 reads TGTGCCAGCAGCCCGTCGACGGGAGCAGGCGACACCGGGGAGCTGTTTTTT. Protein: CASSPSTGAGDTGELFF.

This rearrangement joins TRBV19 to TRBJ1-2, with TRBD1 matching over 9 bases. The CDR3 is 15 amino acids. CDR1 LNHDA and CDR2 SQIVND come from the germline V gene (reference sequence). J was trimmed by 7 bases and V by 7 bases; bases with no gene match: 13. This CDR3 is CASIPGQGSPRGYTF. CDR3 coding DNA: TGTGCCAGTATCCCGGGACAGGGTTCTCCTCGTGGCTACACCTTC.

Only a few counts were recorded for this clone. The chain links TRBV5-4 to TRBJ2-2, with a tentative D call TRBD2 (6 bases). Germline loops: CDR1 SGHNT, CDR2 YYREEE (reference sequence). V lost 9 bases to trimming and J lost 0 bases, with 15 bases between them. This CDR3 region has 15 residues. The CDR3 bases are TGTGCCATTCACGCGGGACTCCCGAACACCGGGGAGCTGTTTTTT. Translation: CAIHAGLPNTGELFF.

The chain uses TRBV2 and TRBJ2-3; perhaps TRBD2 as D (6 bases). V lost 4 bases to trimming and J lost 2 bases, with 13 bases between them. The CDR3 totals 15 residues. Germline CDR1 and CDR2: SNHLY and FYNNEI. The CDR3 loop reads CASSVGGGPTDTQYF. The CDR3 DNA reads as TGTGCCAGCAGTGTGGGGGGAGGACCCACAGATACGCAGTATTTT. Based on the CDR3 plus reference TRBV2 and TRBJ2-3, the full variable domain is EPEVTQTPSHQVTQMGQEVILRCVPISNHLYFYWYRQILGQKVEFLVSFYNNEISEKSEIFDDQFSVERPDGSNFTLKIRSTKLEDSAMYFCASSVGGGPTDTQYFGPGTRLTVL.

The CDR3 region has the DNA TGTGCCAGCCGCCCAGCGGGGACAGATACGCAGTATTTT. The encoded protein is CASRPAGTDTQYF. V and J are TRBV6-5 and TRBJ2-3, with 7 bases that match TRBD2. Trimming removed 8 bases from V and 3 bases from J; junction bases left unmatched: 5. The germline gives CDR1 MNHEY, CDR2 SVGAGI. The CDR3 totals 13 residues.